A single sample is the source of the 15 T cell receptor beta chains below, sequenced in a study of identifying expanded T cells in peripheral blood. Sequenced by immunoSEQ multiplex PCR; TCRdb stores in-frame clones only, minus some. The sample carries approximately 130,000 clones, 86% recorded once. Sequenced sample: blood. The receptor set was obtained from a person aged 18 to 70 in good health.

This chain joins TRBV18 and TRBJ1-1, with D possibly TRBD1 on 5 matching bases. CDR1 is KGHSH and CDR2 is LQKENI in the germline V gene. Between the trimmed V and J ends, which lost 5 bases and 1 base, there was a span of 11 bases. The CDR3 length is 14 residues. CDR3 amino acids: CASSEIGGNTEAFF. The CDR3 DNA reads TGTGCCAGCTCAGAAATTGGGGGGAACACTGAAGCTTTCTTT.

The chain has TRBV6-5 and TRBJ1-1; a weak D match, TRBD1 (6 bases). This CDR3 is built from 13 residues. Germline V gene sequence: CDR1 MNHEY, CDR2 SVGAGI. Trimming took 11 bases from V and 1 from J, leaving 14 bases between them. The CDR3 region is CAVPGTPNTEAFF. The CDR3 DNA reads TGTGCCGTCCCCGGGACACCGAACACTGAAGCTTTCTTT.

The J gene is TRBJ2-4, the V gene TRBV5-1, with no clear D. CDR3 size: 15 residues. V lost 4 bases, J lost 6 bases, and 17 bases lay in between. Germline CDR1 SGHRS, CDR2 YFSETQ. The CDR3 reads CASSALPTLGNIQYF. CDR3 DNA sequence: TGCGCCAGCAGCGCACTCCCTACCTTAGGAAACATTCAGTACTTC.

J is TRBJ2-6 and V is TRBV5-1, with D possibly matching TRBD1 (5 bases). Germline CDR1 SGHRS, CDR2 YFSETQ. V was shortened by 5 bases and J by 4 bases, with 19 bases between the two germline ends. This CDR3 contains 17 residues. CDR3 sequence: CASRHRTRAMGANVLTF. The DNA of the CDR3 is TGCGCCAGCAGGCACAGGACCCGGGCGATGGGGGCCAACGTCCTGACTTTC.

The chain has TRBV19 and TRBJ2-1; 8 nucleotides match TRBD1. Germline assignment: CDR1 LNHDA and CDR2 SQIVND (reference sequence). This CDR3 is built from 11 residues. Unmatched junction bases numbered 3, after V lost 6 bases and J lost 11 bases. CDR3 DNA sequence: TGTGCCAGTAGACTCAGGGGGCAGCAGTTCTTC. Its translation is CASRLRGQQFF.

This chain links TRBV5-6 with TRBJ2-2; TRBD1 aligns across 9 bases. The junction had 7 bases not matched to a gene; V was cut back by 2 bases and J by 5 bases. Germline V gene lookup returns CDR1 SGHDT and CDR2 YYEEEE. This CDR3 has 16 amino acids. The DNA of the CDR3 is TGTGCCAGCAGCTTACCGGGACAGGGTACTACCGGGGAGCTGTTTTTT. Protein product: CASSLPGQGTTGELFF.

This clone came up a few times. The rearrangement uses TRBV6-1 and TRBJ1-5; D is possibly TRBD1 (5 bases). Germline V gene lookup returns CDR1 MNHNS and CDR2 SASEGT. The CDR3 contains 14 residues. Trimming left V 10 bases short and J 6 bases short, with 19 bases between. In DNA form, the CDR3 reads TGTGCCATCAGGAGCGGGGACGTAAGTCAGCCCCAGCATTTT. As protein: CAIRSGDVSQPQHF.

The CDR3, as DNA: TGTGCCAGCAGCGTCGGGTCGCCCGGAGAGACCCAGTACTTC. It translates to CASSVGSPGETQYF. The V call is TRBV9, the J call TRBJ2-5, with D hard to call. The CDR3 length is 14 residues. CDR1 is SGDLS and CDR2 is YYNGEE in the germline V gene. Trimming pared 2 bases from V and 4 bases from J, leaving 12 bases between. The full variable domain, in which reference TRBV9 and TRBJ2-5 provide the parts outside the CDR3, is DSGVTQTPKHLITATGQRVTLRCSPRSGDLSVYWYQQSLDQGLQFLIQYYNGEERAKGNILERFSAQQFPDLHSELNLSSLELGDSALYFCASSVGSPGETQYFGPGTRLLVL.

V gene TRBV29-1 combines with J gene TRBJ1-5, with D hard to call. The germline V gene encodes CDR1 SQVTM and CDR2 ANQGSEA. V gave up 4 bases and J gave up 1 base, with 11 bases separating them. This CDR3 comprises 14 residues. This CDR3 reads CSVAVGLSNQPQHF. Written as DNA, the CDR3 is TGCAGCGTTGCGGTAGGACTAAGCAATCAGCCCCAGCATTTT.

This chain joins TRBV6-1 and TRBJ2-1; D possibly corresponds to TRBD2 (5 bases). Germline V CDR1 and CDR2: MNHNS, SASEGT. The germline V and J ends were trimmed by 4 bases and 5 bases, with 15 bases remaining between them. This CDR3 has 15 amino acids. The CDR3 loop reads CASSVGVNPDNEQFF. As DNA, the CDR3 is TGTGCCAGCAGTGTCGGGGTGAACCCGGACAATGAGCAGTTCTTC.

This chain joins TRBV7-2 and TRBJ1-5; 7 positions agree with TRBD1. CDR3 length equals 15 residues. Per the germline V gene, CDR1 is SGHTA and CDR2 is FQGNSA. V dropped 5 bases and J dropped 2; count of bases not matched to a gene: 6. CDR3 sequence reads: CASSIRTGGNQPQHF. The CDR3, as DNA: TGTGCCAGCAGCATCCGGACAGGCGGCAATCAGCCCCAGCATTTT. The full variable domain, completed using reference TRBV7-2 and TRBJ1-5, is GAGVSQSPSNKVTEKGKDVELRCDPISGHTALYWYRQSLGQGLEFLIYFQGNSAPDKSGLPSDRFSAERTGGSVSTLTIQRTQQEDSAVYLCASSIRTGGNQPQHFGDGTRLSIL.

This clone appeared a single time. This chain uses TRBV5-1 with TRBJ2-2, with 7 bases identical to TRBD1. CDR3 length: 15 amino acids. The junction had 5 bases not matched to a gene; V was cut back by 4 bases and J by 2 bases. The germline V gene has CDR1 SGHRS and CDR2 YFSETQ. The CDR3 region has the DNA TGCGCCAGCAGCCCGGGACAGCCTAACACCGGGGAGCTGTTTTTT. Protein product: CASSPGQPNTGELFF. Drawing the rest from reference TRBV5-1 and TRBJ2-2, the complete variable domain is KAGVTQTPRYLIKTRGQQVTLSCSPISGHRSVSWYQQTPGQGLQFLFEYFSETQRNKGNFPGRFSGRQFSNSRSEMNVSTLELGDSALYLCASSPGQPNTGELFFGEGSRLTVL.

DNA of the CDR3: TGTGCCAGCAGCCCGTCAGGGGCAGTTGGCTACACCTTC. It translates to CASSPSGAVGYTF. V gene TRBV14 combines with J gene TRBJ1-2, with D possibly matching TRBD1 (6 bases). CDR1 is SGHDN, CDR2 FVKESK, per germline. The CDR3 sequence is 13 residues long. V was cut by 4 bases and J by 7 bases, with 13 bases left in between.

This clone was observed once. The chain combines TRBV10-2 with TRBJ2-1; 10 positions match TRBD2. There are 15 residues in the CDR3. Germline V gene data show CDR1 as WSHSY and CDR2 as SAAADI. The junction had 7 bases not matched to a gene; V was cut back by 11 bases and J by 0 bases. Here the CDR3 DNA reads TGCGCCGGAACTAGCGGGGTTAGCTCCTACAATGAGCAGTTCTTC. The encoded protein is CAGTSGVSSYNEQFF.

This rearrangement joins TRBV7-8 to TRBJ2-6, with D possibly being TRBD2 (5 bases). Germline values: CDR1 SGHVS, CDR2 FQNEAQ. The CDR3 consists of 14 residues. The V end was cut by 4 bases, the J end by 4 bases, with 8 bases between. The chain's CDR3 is CASSSGNGANVLTF. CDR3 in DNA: TGTGCCAGCAGCTCGGGGAACGGGGCCAACGTCCTGACTTTC.